This T cell receptor beta chain stems from a study of blood T cell repertoires in COVID-19. Sequencing used immunoSEQ multiplex PCR; TCRdb keeps in-frame clones, though not all of them. The data show roughly 100,000 clones, approximately 72% seen once. After removal of 4 bases from V and 6 bases from J, the junction contained 9 bases not matched to a gene. CDR3 length: 14 amino acids. Germline V gene lookup returns CDR1 SGHNT and CDR2 YYREEE (reference sequence). The sample comprised peripheral blood. The chain employs TRBV5-4 and TRBJ1-2; 7 bases match TRBD1. The TCR sequence derives from a woman aged 70 to 79 with acute or convalescent COVID-19. The CDR3 nucleotides are TGTGCCAGCAGCCTCCCACAGGGGATCAATGGCTACACCTTC. Residues: CASSLPQGINGYTF.